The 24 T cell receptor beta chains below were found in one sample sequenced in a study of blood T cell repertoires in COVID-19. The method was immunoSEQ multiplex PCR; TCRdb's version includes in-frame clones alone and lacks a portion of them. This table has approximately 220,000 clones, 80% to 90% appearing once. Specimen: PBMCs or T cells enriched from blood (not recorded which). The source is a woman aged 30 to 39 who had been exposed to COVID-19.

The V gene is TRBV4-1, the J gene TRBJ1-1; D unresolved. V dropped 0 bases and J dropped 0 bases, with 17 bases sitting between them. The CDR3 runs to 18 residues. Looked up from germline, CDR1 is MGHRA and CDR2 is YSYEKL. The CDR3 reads CASSQDRYSKIMNTEAFF. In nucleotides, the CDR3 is TGCGCCAGCAGCCAAGATCGGTATTCCAAAATAATGAACACTGAAGCTTTCTTT.

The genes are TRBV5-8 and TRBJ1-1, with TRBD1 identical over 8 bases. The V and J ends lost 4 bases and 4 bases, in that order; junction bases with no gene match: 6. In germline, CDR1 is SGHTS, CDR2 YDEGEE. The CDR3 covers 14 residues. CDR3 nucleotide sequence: TGTGCCAGCAGCCCAGGGGGCTTTCGCACTGAAGCTTTCTTT. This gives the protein CASSPGGFRTEAFF.

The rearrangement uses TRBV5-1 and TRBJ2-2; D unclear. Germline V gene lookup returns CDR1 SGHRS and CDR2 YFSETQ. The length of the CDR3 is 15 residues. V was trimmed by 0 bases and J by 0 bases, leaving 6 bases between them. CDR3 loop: CASSLGSPNTGELFF. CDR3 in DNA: TGCGCCAGCAGCTTGGGGAGCCCGAACACCGGGGAGCTGTTTTTT.

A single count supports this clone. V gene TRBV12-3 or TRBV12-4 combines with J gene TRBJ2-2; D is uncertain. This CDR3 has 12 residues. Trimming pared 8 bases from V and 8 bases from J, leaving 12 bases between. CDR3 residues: CASYFWAGELFF. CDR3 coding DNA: TGTGCCAGCTACTTCTGGGCGGGGGAGCTGTTTTTT.

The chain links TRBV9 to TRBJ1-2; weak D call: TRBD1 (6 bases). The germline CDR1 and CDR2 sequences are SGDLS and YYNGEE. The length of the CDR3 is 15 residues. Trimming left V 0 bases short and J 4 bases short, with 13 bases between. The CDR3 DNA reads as TGTGCCAGCAGCGTAGGCCAGGGGAACGTCTATGGCTACACCTTC. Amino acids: CASSVGQGNVYGYTF. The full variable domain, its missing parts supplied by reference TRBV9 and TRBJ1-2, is DSGVTQTPKHLITATGQRVTLRCSPRSGDLSVYWYQQSLDQGLQFLIQYYNGEERAKGNILERFSAQQFPDLHSELNLSSLELGDSALYFCASSVGQGNVYGYTFGSGTRLTVV.

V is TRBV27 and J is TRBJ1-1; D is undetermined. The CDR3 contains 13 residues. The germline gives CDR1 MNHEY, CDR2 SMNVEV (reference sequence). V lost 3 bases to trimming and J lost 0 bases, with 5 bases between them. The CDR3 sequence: CASSFRMNTEAFF. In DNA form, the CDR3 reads TGTGCCAGCAGTTTCAGAATGAACACTGAAGCTTTCTTT.

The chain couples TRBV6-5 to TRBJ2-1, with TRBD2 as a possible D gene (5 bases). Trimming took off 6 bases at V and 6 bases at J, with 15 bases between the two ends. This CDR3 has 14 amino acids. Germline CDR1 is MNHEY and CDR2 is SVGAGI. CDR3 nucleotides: TGTGCCAGCAGGGGCGGGTCTGCAAGCAATGAGCAGTTCTTC. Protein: CASRGGSASNEQFF.

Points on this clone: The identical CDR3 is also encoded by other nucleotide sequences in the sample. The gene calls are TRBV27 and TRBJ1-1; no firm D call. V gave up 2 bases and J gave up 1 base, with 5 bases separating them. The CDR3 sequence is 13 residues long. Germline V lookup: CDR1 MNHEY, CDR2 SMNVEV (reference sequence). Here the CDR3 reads CASSLGGNTEAFF. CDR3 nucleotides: TGTGCCAGCAGTTTAGGAGGGAACACTGAAGCTTTCTTT.

The CDR3 DNA sequence: TGCAGCGTCGGGAGGGGGAACTATGGCTACACCTTC. As protein: CSVGRGNYGYTF. This sequence joins TRBV29-1 and TRBJ1-2; D is possibly TRBD1 (6 bases). The CDR3 totals 12 residues. Trimming stripped 6 bases from V and 2 bases from J, with 10 bases between. Germline values: CDR1 SQVTM, CDR2 ANQGSEA.

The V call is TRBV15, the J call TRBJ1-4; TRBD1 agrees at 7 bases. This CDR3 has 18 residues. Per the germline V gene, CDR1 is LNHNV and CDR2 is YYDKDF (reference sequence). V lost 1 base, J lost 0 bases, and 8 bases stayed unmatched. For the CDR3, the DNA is TGTGCCACCAGCAGAGCGAGACAGGGCAAAGCAACTAATGAAAAACTGTTTTTT. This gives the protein CATSRARQGKATNEKLFF. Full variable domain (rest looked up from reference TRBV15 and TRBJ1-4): DAMVIQNPRYQVTQFGKPVTLSCSQTLNHNVMYWYQQKSSQAPKLLFHYYDKDFNNEADTPDNFQSRRPNTSFCFLDIRSPGLGDTAMYLCATSRARQGKATNEKLFFGSGTQLSVL.

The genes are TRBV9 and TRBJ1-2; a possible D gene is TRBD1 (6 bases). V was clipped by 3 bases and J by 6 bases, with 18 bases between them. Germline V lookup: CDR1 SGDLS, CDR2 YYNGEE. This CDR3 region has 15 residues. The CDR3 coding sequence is TGTGCCAGCAGCGCCGGATTACAGGGTATCAATGGCTACACCTTC. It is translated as CASSAGLQGINGYTF.

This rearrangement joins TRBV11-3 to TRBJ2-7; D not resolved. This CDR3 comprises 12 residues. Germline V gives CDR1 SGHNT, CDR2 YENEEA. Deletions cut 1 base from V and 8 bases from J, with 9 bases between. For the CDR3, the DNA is TGTGCCAGCAGCTTAGTGTATCCCCAGCAGTACTTC. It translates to CASSLVYPQQYF.

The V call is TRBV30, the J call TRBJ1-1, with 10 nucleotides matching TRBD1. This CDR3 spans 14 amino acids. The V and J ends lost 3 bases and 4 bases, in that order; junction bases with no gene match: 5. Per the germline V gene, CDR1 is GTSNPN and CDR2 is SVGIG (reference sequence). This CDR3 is CAWSSGQGVTEAFF. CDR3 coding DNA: TGTGCCTGGAGCTCTGGACAGGGGGTCACTGAAGCTTTCTTT. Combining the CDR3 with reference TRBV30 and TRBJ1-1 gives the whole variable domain SQTIHQWPATLVQPVGSPLSLECTVEGTSNPNLYWYRQAAGRGLQLLFYSVGIGQISSEVPQNLSASRPQDRQFILSSKKLLLSDSGFYLCAWSSGQGVTEAFFGQGTRLTVV.

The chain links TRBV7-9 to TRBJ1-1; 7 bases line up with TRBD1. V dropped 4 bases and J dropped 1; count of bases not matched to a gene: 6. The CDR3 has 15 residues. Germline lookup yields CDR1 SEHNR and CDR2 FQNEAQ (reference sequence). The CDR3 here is CASSSGQTKNTEAFF. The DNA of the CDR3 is TGTGCCAGCAGCTCGGGACAGACCAAGAACACTGAAGCTTTCTTT.

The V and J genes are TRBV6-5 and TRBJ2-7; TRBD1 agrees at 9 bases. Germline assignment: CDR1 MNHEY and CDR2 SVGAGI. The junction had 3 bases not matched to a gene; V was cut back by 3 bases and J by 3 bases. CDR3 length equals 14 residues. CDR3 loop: CASSYRTGDYEQYF. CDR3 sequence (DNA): TGTGCCAGCAGTTATCGGACAGGGGACTACGAGCAGTACTTC.

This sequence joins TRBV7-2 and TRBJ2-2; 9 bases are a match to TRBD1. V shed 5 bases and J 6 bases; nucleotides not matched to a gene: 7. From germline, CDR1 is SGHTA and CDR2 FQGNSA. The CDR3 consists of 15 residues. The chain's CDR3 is CASSLQGASPGELFF. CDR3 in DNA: TGTGCCAGCAGCCTACAGGGGGCCAGTCCCGGGGAGCTGTTTTTT.

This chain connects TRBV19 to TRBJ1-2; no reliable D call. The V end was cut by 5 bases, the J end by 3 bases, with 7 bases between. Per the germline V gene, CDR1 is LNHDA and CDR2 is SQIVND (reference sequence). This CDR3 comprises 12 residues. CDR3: CASSVSDYGYTF. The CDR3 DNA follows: TGTGCCAGTAGTGTGAGCGACTATGGCTACACCTTC.

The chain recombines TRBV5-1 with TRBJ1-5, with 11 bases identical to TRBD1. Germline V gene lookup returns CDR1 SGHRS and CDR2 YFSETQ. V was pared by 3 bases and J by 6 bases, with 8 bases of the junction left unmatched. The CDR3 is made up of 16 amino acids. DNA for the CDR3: TGCGCCAGCAGCTCCGGGACAGGGGGAGAAAGTCAGCCCCAGCATTTT. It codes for CASSSGTGGESQPQHF.

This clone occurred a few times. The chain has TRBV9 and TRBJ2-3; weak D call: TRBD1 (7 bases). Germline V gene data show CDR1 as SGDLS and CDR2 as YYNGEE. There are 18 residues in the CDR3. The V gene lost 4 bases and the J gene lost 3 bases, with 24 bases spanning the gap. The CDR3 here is CASSLRGSGVGRTDTQYF. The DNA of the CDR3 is TGTGCCAGCAGCCTCAGGGGGTCAGGAGTGGGGAGGACAGATACGCAGTATTTT.

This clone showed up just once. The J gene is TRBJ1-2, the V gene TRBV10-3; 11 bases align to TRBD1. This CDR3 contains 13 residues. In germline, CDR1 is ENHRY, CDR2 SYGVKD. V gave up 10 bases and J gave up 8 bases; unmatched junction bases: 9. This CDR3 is CANSGQGARGYTF. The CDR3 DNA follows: TGTGCCAACTCTGGACAGGGGGCACGGGGCTACACCTTC.

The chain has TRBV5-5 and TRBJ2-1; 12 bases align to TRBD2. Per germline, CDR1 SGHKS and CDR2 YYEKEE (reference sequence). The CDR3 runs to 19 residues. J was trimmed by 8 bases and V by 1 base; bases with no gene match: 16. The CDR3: CASSLRLAGGPIPNDEQFF. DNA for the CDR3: TGTGCCAGCAGCTTGAGGCTAGCGGGGGGGCCGATTCCCAACGATGAGCAGTTCTTC.

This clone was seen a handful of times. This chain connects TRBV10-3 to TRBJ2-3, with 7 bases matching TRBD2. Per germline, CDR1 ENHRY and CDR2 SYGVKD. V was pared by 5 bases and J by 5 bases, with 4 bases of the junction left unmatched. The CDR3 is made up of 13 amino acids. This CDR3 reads CAISSAGEDTQYF. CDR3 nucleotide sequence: TGTGCCATCAGTAGCGCGGGGGAAGATACGCAGTATTTT.

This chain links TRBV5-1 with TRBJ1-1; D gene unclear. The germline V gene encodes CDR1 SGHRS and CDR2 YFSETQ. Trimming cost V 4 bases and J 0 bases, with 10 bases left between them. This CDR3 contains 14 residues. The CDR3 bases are TGCGCCAGCAGCAGAGGTGCAGTGAACACTGAAGCTTTCTTT. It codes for CASSRGAVNTEAFF.

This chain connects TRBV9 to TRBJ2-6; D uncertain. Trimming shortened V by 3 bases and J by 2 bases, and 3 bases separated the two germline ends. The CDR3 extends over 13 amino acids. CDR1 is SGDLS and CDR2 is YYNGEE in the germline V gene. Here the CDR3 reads CASSGTGANVLTF. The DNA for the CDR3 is TGTGCCAGCAGCGGTACTGGGGCCAACGTCCTGACTTTC.